This TCR beta chain is drawn from a study of beta chain features in type 1 diabetes. Overall study findings and caveats: Moderate yet significant TCRB CDR3 shortening was seen in Type 1 diabetes patients in all four CD4+ subsets. In type 1 diabetes patients, VDJ junctions had fewer insertions; deletions at these junctions were more frequent.

The entirety of the isolated RNA underwent reverse transcription, so expressed TCRB transcripts were sequenced. Assay used: immunoSEQ multiplex PCR; TCRdb lists only in-frame clones, some missing. The sample lists hundreds of thousands of clones; roughly an eighth were seen once. With regard to this clone: Its target is unknown.

From germline, CDR1 is SQVTM and CDR2 ANQGSEA. Between the trimmed V and J ends, which lost 5 bases and 6 bases, there was a span of 7 bases. The CDR3 sequence is 11 residues long. There was one heparinised blood draw per donor, averaging roughly 0.12 L. The TCR was taken from a man aged 18 to 30 with type 1 diabetes. Sample: naive CD4+ T cells from blood. This rearrangement joins TRBV29-1 to TRBJ2-2, with D tentatively TRBD1 (6 bases). The CDR3 is CSVKGAGELFF. In DNA, the CDR3 is TGCAGCGTTAAGGGGGCCGGGGAGCTGTTTTTT.